There are a few counts of the clone carrying this T cell receptor beta chain. Its target is unknown. Extraction and reverse transcription of RNA yielded cDNA as the sequencing template. Repertoires were generated with immunoSEQ multiplex PCR, while TCRdb's copy carries only in-frame clones and drops some. The sample consists of approximately 170,000 clones, about three fifths of them appearing once. V lost 7 bases to trimming and J lost 0 bases, with 13 bases between them. The germline gives CDR1 LNHDA, CDR2 SQIVND (reference sequence). The CDR3 runs 15 residues. This entry belongs to a study of CD8+ T cells in alopecia areata. Study-level findings and limits: Compared with normal scalp, lesional scalp had higher clonality and more expanded CD8+ clones. While patients received tofacitinib, many expanded lesional clones remained present in scalp and blood.

Regarding treatment: oral pan-JAK inhibitor, 5-10 mg twice daily. A FACSAria was used to sort CD4+ and CD8+ T cells. These cells came from PBMCs. The rearrangement uses TRBV19 and TRBJ2-1, with D possibly being TRBD1 (6 bases). The specimen was CD4+ T cells sorted from blood, collected at week 4, from a patient treated with tofacitinib. The receptor comes from a human donor with alopecia areata. The CDR3 protein is CASMIGQNSYNEQFF. The DNA of the CDR3 is TGTGCCAGTATGATAGGACAGAACTCCTACAATGAGCAGTTCTTC.